What follows are 17 T cell receptor beta chains derived from one specimen sequenced in a study of beta chain features in type 1 diabetes. No antigen has been assigned to these receptors. All of the isolated RNA was reverse transcribed, so expressed TCRB transcripts were sequenced. Clones were read by immunoSEQ multiplex PCR, and TCRdb kept only the in-frame ones, dropping some. The data contain under 300,000 clones, around 21% of them seen just once; the ten biggest clones take up around 0.03%. Study-level results: Shortening that was moderate but significant affected the TCRB CDR3s of Type 1 diabetes patients in all four CD4+ subsets.

The sequenced sample consisted of naive CD4+ T cells from blood. The receptor set was obtained from a woman between 35 and 50 years old with type 1 diabetes.

The rearrangement joins TRBV7-8 to TRBJ2-7, with 8 bases aligning to TRBD1. CDR3 length: 15 residues. V lost 1 base, J lost 0 bases, and 2 bases stayed unmatched. CDR1 is SGHVS and CDR2 is FQNEAQ in the germline V gene. CDR3 in amino acids: CASSLEQGDSYEQYF. In nucleotides, the CDR3 is TGTGCCAGCAGCTTAGAACAGGGGGACTCCTACGAGCAGTACTTC.

This clone was counted only a few times. The V gene is TRBV2, the J gene TRBJ2-7; D perhaps matches TRBD1 (5 bases). Germline V CDR1 and CDR2: SNHLY, FYNNEI. Trimming removed 1 base at V and 6 bases at J, with 10 bases between. The CDR3 spans 13 residues. The CDR3 protein is CASSEGRVGEQYF. CDR3 DNA: TGTGCCAGCAGTGAAGGCAGGGTGGGCGAGCAGTACTTC. Together with reference TRBV2 and TRBJ2-7, the CDR3 gives the full variable domain: EPEVTQTPSHQVTQMGQEVILRCVPISNHLYFYWYRQILGQKVEFLVSFYNNEISEKSEIFDDQFSVERPDGSNFTLKIRSTKLEDSAMYFCASSEGRVGEQYFGPGTRLTVT.

The chain combines TRBV19 with TRBJ1-2, with D perhaps TRBD1 (5 bases). V shed 4 bases and J shed 1 base, with 7 bases lying between them. This CDR3 comprises 13 residues. Germline values: CDR1 LNHDA, CDR2 SQIVND (reference sequence). The CDR3 DNA is TGTGCCAGTAGTAAGGACATTAACTATGGCTACACCTTC. It codes for CASSKDINYGYTF.

This clone showed up just a few times. CDR3 protein: CASSAGTSTDTQYF. Here the CDR3 DNA reads TGTGCCAGCAGCGCCGGGACTTCCACAGATACGCAGTATTTT. V is TRBV7-3 and J is TRBJ2-3, with a weak D call TRBD2 (6 bases). The V end was cut by 5 bases, the J end by 2 bases, with 11 bases between. Germline CDR1 is SGHTA and CDR2 is FQGTGA. This CDR3 contains 14 residues.

This chain joins TRBV19 and TRBJ2-7, with 7 bases lining up with TRBD2. This CDR3 has 14 residues. Germline trimming cut 3 bases from V and 4 bases from J; bases unmatched to any gene: 6. In germline, CDR1 is LNHDA, CDR2 SQIVND (reference sequence). CDR3 DNA sequence: TGTGCCAGTAGTATGGGCGGGAGCGCGTACGAGCAGTACTTC. As protein: CASSMGGSAYEQYF.

This clone occurred a few times. The gene calls are TRBV7-9 and TRBJ1-2; D is unclear. The ends were cut back, 3 bases at V and 8 bases at J, with 22 bases in the middle. Germline V lookup: CDR1 SEHNR, CDR2 FQNEAQ (reference sequence). The CDR3 consists of 16 residues. CDR3 region: CASSFSRPAVSRGYTF. Written as DNA, the CDR3 is TGTGCCAGCAGCTTTTCCCGTCCGGCGGTCTCTAGGGGCTACACCTTC.

This clone appeared a few times. The gene calls are TRBV28 and TRBJ1-4; 8 positions agree with TRBD1. The V and J ends lost 3 bases and 2 bases, in that order; junction bases with no gene match: 14. Germline CDR1 MDHEN, CDR2 SYDVKM. The CDR3 is made up of 19 amino acids. The CDR3: CASSFYGQGGTKTNEKLFF. In nucleotides, the CDR3 is TGTGCCAGCAGTTTTTACGGACAGGGCGGGACGAAGACTAATGAAAAACTGTTTTTT.

This chain's CDR3 is CASSILFSGANVLTF. In nucleotides, the CDR3 is TGCGCCAGCAGTATCCTCTTCTCTGGGGCCAACGTCCTGACTTTC. V and J are TRBV5-1 and TRBJ2-6; D unresolved. The ends were cut back, 5 bases at V and 0 bases at J, with 9 bases in the middle. The CDR3 is 15 residues long. Looked up from germline, CDR1 is SGHRS and CDR2 is YFSETQ.

There are a few counts of this clone. J is TRBJ2-7 and V is TRBV28; D might be TRBD1 (5 bases). CDR3 length equals 13 residues. Per the germline V gene, CDR1 is MDHEN and CDR2 is SYDVKM. Trimming cost V 3 bases and J 1 base, with 7 bases left between them. The CDR3 region is CASSFQGSYEQYF. The CDR3 coding sequence is TGTGCCAGCAGTTTTCAGGGATCCTACGAGCAGTACTTC.

This chain links TRBV7-2 with TRBJ2-7, with D perhaps matching TRBD1 (5 bases). V was shortened by 5 bases and J by 8 bases, with 19 bases between the two germline ends. The length of the CDR3 is 14 residues. Germline V lookup: CDR1 SGHTA, CDR2 FQGNSA. The CDR3 sequence is CASSVQGKGLQQYF. As DNA, the CDR3 is TGTGCCAGCAGCGTCCAGGGTAAAGGCCTTCAGCAGTACTTC. The full variable domain, with the rest looked up from reference TRBV7-2 and TRBJ2-7, is GAGVSQSPSNKVTEKGKDVELRCDPISGHTALYWYRQSLGQGLEFLIYFQGNSAPDKSGLPSDRFSAERTGGSVSTLTIQRTQQEDSAVYLCASSVQGKGLQQYFGPGTRLTVT.

This clone occurred a few times. The chain carries TRBV10-3 and TRBJ2-4; 8 bases align to TRBD1. After removal of 4 bases from V and 5 bases from J, the junction contained 7 bases not matched to a gene. Germline loops: CDR1 ENHRY, CDR2 SYGVKD. The CDR3 has 15 residues. The CDR3 here is CAISASQGAENIQYF. CDR3 sequence (DNA): TGTGCCATCAGTGCCTCGCAGGGGGCAGAAAACATTCAGTACTTC.

The chain joins TRBV29-1 to TRBJ1-1, with D unclear. This CDR3 contains 13 residues. Trimming stripped 3 bases from V and 5 bases from J, with 13 bases between. The germline gives CDR1 SQVTM, CDR2 ANQGSEA. The CDR3 coding sequence is TGCAGCGTTGAGGCTGGGAGAGGGACTGAAGCTTTCTTT. This translates into CSVEAGRGTEAFF. Variable domain in full (rest from reference TRBV29-1 and TRBJ1-1): SAVISQKPSRDICQRGTSLTIQCQVDSQVTMMFWYRQQPGQSLTLIATANQGSEATYESGFVIDKFPISRPNLTFSTLTVSNMSPEDSSIYLCSVEAGRGTEAFFGQGTRLTVV.

The V and J genes are TRBV7-9 and TRBJ1-6; no firm D call. Germline lookup yields CDR1 SEHNR and CDR2 FQNEAQ (reference sequence). The CDR3 extends over 12 amino acids. V was clipped by 3 bases and J by 12 bases, with 9 bases between them. In DNA, the CDR3 is TGTGCCAGCAGCTTGATCTCCGGACCCCTCCACTTT. Protein: CASSLISGPLHF.

V gene TRBV30 combines with J gene TRBJ2-2, with D maybe TRBD1 (6 bases). V lost 8 bases to trimming and J lost 5 bases, with 15 bases between them. Germline V gene data show CDR1 as GTSNPN and CDR2 as SVGIG (reference sequence). The CDR3 is 13 residues long. CDR3 amino acids: CAGTRSGTGELFF. The DNA for the CDR3 is TGTGCCGGGACAAGGTCGGGTACCGGGGAGCTGTTTTTT.

This clone was detected only a few times. The chain is built from TRBV4-1 and TRBJ2-5; possibly TRBD2 for D (5 bases). Between the trimmed V and J ends, which lost 0 bases and 4 bases, there was a span of 15 bases. CDR3 length: 16 residues. Per germline, CDR1 MGHRA and CDR2 YSYEKL. The CDR3 DNA reads TGCGCCAGCAGCCAAGACGGGGTCTCCATTCGAGAGACCCAGTACTTC. Its protein product is CASSQDGVSIRETQYF.

This clone was seen a handful of times. V and J are TRBV2 and TRBJ2-6; unclear D gene. Germline loops: CDR1 SNHLY, CDR2 FYNNEI. This CDR3 spans 16 amino acids. V lost 3 bases, J lost 0 bases, and 9 bases lay in between. The CDR3 is CASSDEFSSGANVLTF. Written as DNA, the CDR3 is TGTGCCAGCAGTGACGAATTCAGCTCTGGGGCCAACGTCCTGACTTTC. The full variable domain, with the rest looked up from reference TRBV2 and TRBJ2-6, is EPEVTQTPSHQVTQMGQEVILRCVPISNHLYFYWYRQILGQKVEFLVSFYNNEISEKSEIFDDQFSVERPDGSNFTLKIRSTKLEDSAMYFCASSDEFSSGANVLTFGAGSRLTVL.

This clone was seen a few times. The chain carries TRBV28 and TRBJ2-4; 10 bases agree with TRBD2. In germline, CDR1 is MDHEN, CDR2 SYDVKM. The J segment lost 5 bases and the V segment lost 2 bases, leaving 3 bases of the junction unmatched. This CDR3 contains 15 residues. The CDR3 here is CASSLGLAGENIQYF. CDR3 coding DNA: TGTGCCAGCAGTTTAGGCCTAGCGGGGGAAAACATTCAGTACTTC.